These 5 T cell receptor beta chains came from one sample sequenced in a study of T cells in Graves' hyperthyroidism and ophthalmopathy. TCR beta CDR3 regions were amplified from RNA transcripts. HTBI primers were the set used in a first-round RT-PCR of the TCR CDR3. TCRdb analysed the multiplex PCR reads with MiXCR anew, one entry per CDR3 protein. The sample records about 770,000 distinct CDR3 sequences, 15% to 20% being singletons. What was sequenced was blood. The receptors derive from a woman between 50 and 59 years old with Graves' hyperthyroidism that later progressed to Graves' ophthalmopathy.

The V gene is TRBV13, the J gene TRBJ1-4, with D unresolved. The V gene lost 3 bases and the J gene lost 7 bases, with 9 bases spanning the gap. The germline CDR1 and CDR2 sequences are PRHDT and FYEKMQ (reference sequence). This CDR3 is built from 13 residues. The chain's CDR3 is CASSFIGSEKLFF. The CDR3 coding sequence is TGTGCCAGCAGCTTTATCGGAAGTGAAAAACTGTTTTTT. The complete variable domain, with remaining parts taken from reference TRBV13 and TRBJ1-4, reads AAGVIQSPRHLIKEKRETATLKCYPIPRHDTVYWYQQGPGQDPQFLISFYEKMQSDKGSIPDRFSAQQFSDYHSELNMSSLELGDSALYFCASSFIGSEKLFFGSGTQLSVL.

There are many counts of this clonotype. The genes are TRBV7-9 and TRBJ2-7; 7 bases are a match to TRBD2. The CDR3 totals 14 residues. With V trimmed by 1 base and J by 6 bases, 6 bases remained unmatched. Germline CDR1 SEHNR, CDR2 FQNEAQ (reference sequence). The CDR3 region is CASSLEGTISEQYF. The CDR3 bases are TGTGCCAGCAGCTTAGAAGGGACTATATCCGAGCAGTACTTC.

This clonotype has ten or more counts. The rearrangement uses TRBV11-2 and TRBJ2-7; 12 bases fit TRBD1. The V and J ends lost 4 bases and 4 bases, in that order; junction bases with no gene match: 5. This CDR3 region has 15 residues. Germline V lookup: CDR1 SGHAT, CDR2 FQNNGV. CDR3 DNA sequence: TGTGCCAGCAGCTCGGGACAGGGGGCACCTTACGAGCAGTACTTC. Protein product: CASSSGQGAPYEQYF. The variable domain in full, with the rest retrieved from reference TRBV11-2 and TRBJ2-7, is EAGVAQSPRYKIIEKRQSVAFWCNPISGHATLYWYQQILGQGPKLLIQFQNNGVVDDSQLPKDRFSAERLKGVDSTLKIQPAKLEDSAVYLCASSSGQGAPYEQYFGPGTRLTVT.

This clonotype was found many times. The chain has TRBV20-1 and TRBJ2-7; no reliable D call. V lost 1 base and J lost 4, with 14 bases in between. The CDR3 consists of 14 residues. The V gene's germline CDR1 is DFQATT and CDR2 SNEGSKA (reference sequence). CDR3 sequence: CSARVGSSWYEQYF. The DNA of the CDR3 is TGCAGTGCTAGAGTGGGGTCTAGTTGGTACGAGCAGTACTTC.

The chain is built from TRBV7-8 and TRBJ2-1; 7 positions match TRBD2. Germline CDR1 and CDR2: SGHVS and FQNEAQ. The V and J ends lost 1 base and 3 bases, in that order; junction bases with no gene match: 3. The CDR3 spans 15 residues. CDR3 sequence (DNA): TGTGCCAGCAGCTTAGTACTAGCGCTCTACAATGAGCAGTTCTTC. Translating it yields CASSLVLALYNEQFF.